Below, 22 T cell receptor beta chains from the same sample are listed, as sequenced in a study of CD8 T cells in Susac syndrome. Random hexamers served to reverse transcribe roughly 0.45 to 1 ug RNA. MiXCR was run by TCRdb on the immunoSEQ multiplex PCR reads, yielding one entry per CDR3 protein. Of roughly 60,000 distinct CDR3 sequences in the sample, approximately 94% are singletons; the top ten hold just under 0.2%. Input material: CD8+ T cells from PBMCs. Source of these receptors: a human donor in good health.

The chain combines TRBV6-2 or TRBV6-3 with TRBJ2-3, with TRBD1 matching 8 bases. The germline gives CDR1 MNHEY, CDR2 SVGEGT. Unmatched junction bases numbered 8, after V lost 6 bases and J lost 3 bases. The CDR3 consists of 15 residues. CDR3 in amino acids: CASRSGTGETDTQYF. The DNA of the CDR3 is TGTGCCAGCAGGTCCGGGACAGGTGAGACAGATACGCAGTATTTT.

This clonotype was observed a single time. The CDR3 loop is CASSYAAPEAFF. CDR3 DNA sequence: TGTGCCAGCAGTTACGCGGCCCCGGAAGCTTTCTTT. The chain employs TRBV6-2 or TRBV6-3 and TRBJ1-1, with D unresolved. Germline V gene sequence: CDR1 MNHEY, CDR2 SVGEGT. This CDR3 has 12 residues. Trimming took 2 bases from V and 8 from J, leaving 9 bases between them.

This chain uses TRBV27 with TRBJ2-7; the D gene is possibly TRBD2 (5 bases). The germline CDR1 and CDR2 sequences are MNHEY and SMNVEV (reference sequence). Trimming left V 5 bases short and J 5 bases short, with 16 bases between. This CDR3 is 14 amino acids long. CDR3 sequence: CASSPGEGPHEQYF. In nucleotides, the CDR3 is TGTGCCAGCAGTCCCGGCGAGGGTCCCCACGAGCAGTACTTC.

Worth noting for this clonotype: Lacking the conserved final phenylalanine or tryptophan, this CDR3 likely reflects a read error. The V and J genes are TRBV30 and TRBJ2-5; a weak D match, TRBD2 (5 bases). Germline assignment: CDR1 GTSNPN and CDR2 SVGIG (reference sequence). V gave up 0 bases and J gave up 2 bases, with 13 bases separating them. The CDR3 extends over 15 amino acids. As DNA, the CDR3 is TGTGCCTGGAGTGTAGAAAGAGGACTGCAAGAGACCCAGTACCTC. Translating it yields CAWSVERGLQETQYL.

The rearrangement uses TRBV5-5 and TRBJ2-3; 7 nucleotides align to TRBD1. There are 15 residues in the CDR3. The V gene's germline CDR1 is SGHKS and CDR2 YYEKEE (reference sequence). The junction had 8 bases not matched to a gene; V was cut back by 4 bases and J by 3 bases. The CDR3 spells CASSQPGGLTDTQYF. In DNA, the CDR3 is TGTGCCAGCAGCCAACCAGGGGGTCTGACAGATACGCAGTATTTT.

The chain has TRBV7-3 and TRBJ1-3; D possibly corresponds to TRBD1 (6 bases). The CDR3 is 16 residues long. CDR1 is SGHTA and CDR2 is FQGTGA in the germline V gene. The V end was cut by 0 bases, the J end by 3 bases, with 12 bases between. The CDR3 sequence: CASSLTGRGSGNTIYF. CDR3 nucleotides: TGTGCCAGCAGCTTAACCGGCAGGGGAAGTGGAAACACCATATATTTT.

This chain links TRBV3-1 with TRBJ2-2; D is possibly TRBD1 (5 bases). V lost 0 bases to trimming and J lost 4 bases, with 9 bases between them. This CDR3 has 15 residues. Germline-derived CDR1 and CDR2 are LGHDT and YNNKEL (reference sequence). This chain's CDR3 is CASSQDPGFTGELFF. The CDR3 region has the DNA TGTGCCAGCAGCCAAGACCCAGGGTTCACCGGGGAGCTGTTTTTT.

The rearrangement joins TRBV4-1 to TRBJ2-7; 10 bases match TRBD1. Germline V CDR1 and CDR2: MGHRA, YSYEKL. The V segment lost 1 base and the J segment 3 bases; nucleotides outside the gene matches: 3. CDR3 length: 15 residues. The CDR3 spells CASSQGGTGVYEQYF. The CDR3 DNA reads TGCGCCAGCAGCCAAGGAGGGACAGGGGTCTACGAGCAGTACTTC.

V and J are TRBV7-2 and TRBJ2-1; the match to TRBD2 covers 8 bases. Losses at the gene ends were 2 bases for V and 3 bases for J; bases not matched to a gene: 9. The germline gives CDR1 SGHTA, CDR2 FQGNSA. This CDR3 region has 17 residues. The CDR3 bases are TGTGCCAGCAGCTTACCCAGCGGGGGTGACCACTACAATGAGCAGTTCTTC. Protein product: CASSLPSGGDHYNEQFF.

The J gene is TRBJ2-1, the V gene TRBV13, with TRBD1 matching 9 bases. This CDR3 spans 14 amino acids. CDR1 is PRHDT and CDR2 is FYEKMQ in the germline V gene (reference sequence). With V trimmed by 5 bases and J by 8 bases, 7 bases remained unmatched. The CDR3 DNA reads TGTGCCAGCAGCCAAGGGACAGGGAGCTATGAGCAGTTCTTC. Translation gives CASSQGTGSYEQFF.

This clonotype was seen once. This chain links TRBV28 with TRBJ2-7, with TRBD1 matching over 8 bases. The CDR3 totals 17 residues. The junction had 18 bases not matched to a gene; V was cut back by 7 bases and J by 4 bases. CDR1 MDHEN and CDR2 SYDVKM come from the germline V gene. CDR3 coding DNA: TGTGCCAGCACCCTCCGGACAGGGAACCCTTCGGTTTACGAGCAGTACTTC. Protein: CASTLRTGNPSVYEQYF.

This clonotype occurred once. The CDR3 bases are TGTGCCTGGACCCTGGGGACAGGGATCCACGAGCAGTACTTC. Its translation: CAWTLGTGIHEQYF. V usage is TRBV30 and J usage is TRBJ2-7; 9 nucleotides line up with TRBD1. CDR1 is GTSNPN and CDR2 is SVGIG in the germline V gene (reference sequence). J gave up 5 bases and V 4 bases, and 9 bases lay outside the gene matches. CDR3 size: 14 residues. Combining the CDR3 with reference TRBV30 and TRBJ2-7 gives the whole variable domain SQTIHQWPATLVQPVGSPLSLECTVEGTSNPNLYWYRQAAGRGLQLLFYSVGIGQISSEVPQNLSASRPQDRQFILSSKKLLLSDSGFYLCAWTLGTGIHEQYFGPGTRLTVT.

The chain recombines TRBV25-1 with TRBJ1-1; 10 bases agree with TRBD1. The CDR3 sequence is 14 residues long. The germline V gene encodes CDR1 MGHDK and CDR2 SYGVNS. J was trimmed by 8 bases and V by 3 bases; bases with no gene match: 6. The CDR3 DNA follows: TGTGCCAGCAGTGAGGGGACAGGGGACTTAGAAGCTTTCTTT. Translation: CASSEGTGDLEAFF.

The chain joins TRBV2 to TRBJ1-1, with D unresolved. The V end lost 10 bases, the J end lost 10 bases, and 19 bases lay between the germline ends. The CDR3 contains 12 residues. The germline V gene has CDR1 SNHLY and CDR2 FYNNEI. The CDR3 protein is CATVLLGAGAFF. CDR3 sequence (DNA): TGTGCCACGGTACTACTCGGAGCTGGAGCTTTCTTT. The variable domain in full, completed from reference TRBV2 and TRBJ1-1, reads EPEVTQTPSHQVTQMGQEVILRCVPISNHLYFYWYRQILGQKVEFLVSFYNNEISEKSEIFDDQFSVERPDGSNFTLKIRSTKLEDSAMYFCATVLLGAGAFFGQGTRLTVV.

The genes are TRBV5-6 and TRBJ2-7; the D gene is possibly TRBD1 (6 bases). Deletions cut 0 bases from V and 2 bases from J, with 9 bases between. CDR3 length: 14 amino acids. CDR1 and CDR2 from the germline V gene are SGHDT and YYEEEE. CDR3 loop: CASSLADRPYEQYF. The CDR3 nucleotides are TGTGCCAGCAGCTTGGCTGACAGGCCCTACGAGCAGTACTTC.

The rearrangement uses TRBV14 and TRBJ2-7; 8 bases agree with TRBD1. The CDR3 totals 15 residues. From germline, CDR1 is SGHDN and CDR2 FVKESK. Losses at the gene ends were 4 bases for V and 2 bases for J; bases not matched to a gene: 7. The CDR3 reads CASSPQDRVPYEQYF. The CDR3 DNA follows: TGTGCCAGCAGCCCCCAGGACAGGGTTCCCTACGAGCAGTACTTC. Drawing the rest from reference TRBV14 and TRBJ2-7, the complete variable domain is EAGVTQFPSHSVIEKGQTVTLRCDPISGHDNLYWYRRVMGKEIKFLLHFVKESKQDESGMPNNRFLAERTGGTYSTLKVQPAELEDSGVYFCASSPQDRVPYEQYFGPGTRLTVT.

The rearrangement links TRBV7-2 to TRBJ2-3; D is undetermined. The CDR3 length is 16 residues. Germline values: CDR1 SGHTA, CDR2 FQGNSA. V lost 5 bases, J lost 2 bases, and 17 bases lay in between. The chain's CDR3 is CASSTWGRVVTDTQYF. DNA for the CDR3: TGTGCCAGCAGCACCTGGGGAAGGGTTGTCACAGATACGCAGTATTTT.

The rearrangement links TRBV4-3 to TRBJ2-1; tentative D call: TRBD2 (6 bases). From germline, CDR1 is LGHNA and CDR2 YSLEER. V was pared by 0 bases and J by 6 bases, with 21 bases between. The CDR3 totals 18 residues. The DNA of the CDR3 is TGCGCCAGCAGCCAAGATCGCGGGGCGGGGACTGGTTTCAATGAGCAGTTCTTC. Residues: CASSQDRGAGTGFNEQFF.

This clonotype has only a few counts. V usage is TRBV5-6 and J usage is TRBJ2-7; D may be TRBD1 (6 bases). Germline CDR1 is SGHDT and CDR2 is YYEEEE. The CDR3 is 14 amino acids. Trimming removed 3 bases from V and 2 bases from J, with 12 bases in between. The CDR3 protein is CASSSRQEPYEQYF. CDR3 nucleotides: TGTGCCAGCAGCTCAAGACAGGAGCCCTACGAGCAGTACTTC. Together with reference TRBV5-6 and TRBJ2-7, the CDR3 gives the full variable domain: DAGVTQSPTHLIKTRGQQVTLRCSPKSGHDTVSWYQQALGQGPQFIFQYYEEEERQRGNFPDRFSGHQFPNYSSELNVNALLLGDSALYLCASSSRQEPYEQYFGPGTRLTVT.

The rearrangement uses TRBV20-1 and TRBJ1-5; perhaps TRBD1 as D (5 bases). Germline V gives CDR1 DFQATT, CDR2 SNEGSKA (reference sequence). V was cut by 0 bases and J by 9 bases, with 18 bases left in between. The CDR3 is made up of 15 amino acids. The CDR3 loop reads CSARDPDSAYMPQHF. CDR3 nucleotide sequence: TGCAGTGCTAGAGATCCAGACAGTGCCTACATGCCCCAGCATTTT.

This chain joins TRBV10-3 and TRBJ2-1; 8 bases are shared with TRBD2. The CDR3 consists of 16 residues. Looked up from germline, CDR1 is ENHRY and CDR2 is SYGVKD. V dropped 0 bases and J dropped 4; count of bases not matched to a gene: 5. CDR3 region: CAISESPGLVYNEQFF. The CDR3 DNA follows: TGTGCCATCAGTGAGTCTCCGGGACTAGTTTACAATGAGCAGTTCTTC.

V is TRBV4-3 and J is TRBJ1-2; TRBD1 aligns across 7 bases. Per the germline V gene, CDR1 is LGHNA and CDR2 is YSLEER. With 4 bases clipped from V and 8 bases from J, the junction kept 10 bases outside the gene matches. The CDR3 sequence is 14 residues long. As DNA, the CDR3 is TGCGCCAGCAGCCCCTCGGAGGGGGCGGTGGGCTACACCTTC. Its translation is CASSPSEGAVGYTF.